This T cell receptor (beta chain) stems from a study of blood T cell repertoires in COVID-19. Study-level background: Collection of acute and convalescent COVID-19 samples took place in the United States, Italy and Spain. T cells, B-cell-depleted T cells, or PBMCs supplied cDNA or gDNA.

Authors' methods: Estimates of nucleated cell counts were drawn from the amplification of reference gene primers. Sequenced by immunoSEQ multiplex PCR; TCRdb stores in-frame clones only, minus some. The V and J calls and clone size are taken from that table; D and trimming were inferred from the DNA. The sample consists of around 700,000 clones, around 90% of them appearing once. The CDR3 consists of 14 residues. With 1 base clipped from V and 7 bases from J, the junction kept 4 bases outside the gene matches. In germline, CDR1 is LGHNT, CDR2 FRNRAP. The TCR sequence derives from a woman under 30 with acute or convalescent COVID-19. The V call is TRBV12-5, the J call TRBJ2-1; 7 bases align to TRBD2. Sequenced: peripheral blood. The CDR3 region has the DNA TGTGCTAGTGGTTTGGGTACCGGGAGGAATGAGCAGTTCTTC. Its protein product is CASGLGTGRNEQFF. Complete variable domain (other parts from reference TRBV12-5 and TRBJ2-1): DARVTQTPRHKVTEMGQEVTMRCQPILGHNTVFWYRQTMMQGLELLAYFRNRAPLDDSGMPKDRFSAEMPDATLATLKIQPSEPRDSAVYFCASGLGTGRNEQFFGPGTRLTVL.